The text below deals with one T cell receptor beta chain. Germline V gives CDR1 DFQATT, CDR2 SNEGSKA (reference sequence). The V end was cut by 6 bases, the J end by 7 bases, with 12 bases between. The CDR3 consists of 11 residues. This record belongs to a study of cytomegalovirus exposure and HLA in healthy donors. The overall study: Early released data had about 80 million unique TCRs, all coming from HLA-typed donors.

This PCR relied on a set of 60 Vbeta primers and 13 Jbeta primers. The assay was immunoSEQ multiplex PCR, and TCRdb's table has in-frame clones only and misses some. The repertoire has 150,000 to 200,000 clones, about 80% of them found once; the top ten carry about 1%. This sequence joins TRBV20-1 and TRBJ1-1, with D possibly matching TRBD1 (6 bases). The sequence was collected from a woman aged 35 to 49 in good health and CMV-seronegative. Sequencing was done on a sample of PBMCs. The CDR3 DNA is TGCAGTGCAGAATCAGGGGTTGAAGCTTTCTTT. Protein sequence: CSAESGVEAFF.